The subject of this entry is one T cell receptor (beta chain). Its specificity is not known. 13 Jbeta primers and 60 Vbeta primers were used for the PCR. Sequenced by immunoSEQ multiplex PCR; TCRdb stores in-frame clones only, minus some. The repertoire consists of around 140,000 clones, with around 80% occurring once and the leading ten covering over 9.5%. This record comes from a study of cytomegalovirus exposure and HLA in healthy donors. Findings and caveats of the study: A later analysis reportedly identified an Asian-associated ancestry cluster as carrying fewer N-insertions than the approximately 640-donor mean. For TCR beta chains, V- and J-gene trimming was later linked to a missense DCLRE1C variant.

The TCR was taken from a woman aged 55-70 years in good health and CMV-seropositive. The sample taken for sequencing was PBMCs.

CDR3 loop: CASSQDQGYEQYF. CDR3 sequence (DNA): TGCGCCAGCAGCCAAGACCAGGGCTACGAGCAGTACTTC. The chain joins TRBV4-1 to TRBJ2-5; D is possibly TRBD1 (5 bases). The end of the DNA fits TRBJ2-7 better, so the J call may be wrong. Germline-derived CDR1 and CDR2 are MGHRA and YSYEKL. The CDR3 extends over 13 amino acids.